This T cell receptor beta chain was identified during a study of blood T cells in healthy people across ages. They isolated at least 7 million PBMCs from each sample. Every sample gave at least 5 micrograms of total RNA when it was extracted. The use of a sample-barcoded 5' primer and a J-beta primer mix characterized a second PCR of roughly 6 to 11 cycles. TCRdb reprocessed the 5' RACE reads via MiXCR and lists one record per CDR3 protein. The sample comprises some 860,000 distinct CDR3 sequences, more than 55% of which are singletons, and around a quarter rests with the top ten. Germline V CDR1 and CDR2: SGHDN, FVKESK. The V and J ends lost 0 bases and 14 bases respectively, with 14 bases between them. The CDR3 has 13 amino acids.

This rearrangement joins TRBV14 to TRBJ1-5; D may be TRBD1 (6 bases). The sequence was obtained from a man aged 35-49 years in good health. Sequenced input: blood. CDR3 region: CASSQDMTGPKHF. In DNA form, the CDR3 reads TGTGCCAGCAGCCAAGATATGACAGGCCCCAAGCATTTT.